The sequence of this T cell receptor (beta chain) was determined in a study of T cells in Graves' hyperthyroidism and ophthalmopathy. From RNA transcripts, TCR beta CDR3 regions were amplified. Initially, a first-round RT-PCR of the TCR CDR3 employed the HTBI primer set. TCRdb fed the multiplex PCR reads into MiXCR, producing one record per CDR3 protein. Seen here are approximately 590,000 distinct CDR3 sequences, around 16% observed once, and the top ten hold around 7.3%. Trimming cost V 3 bases and J 2 bases; bases outside gene matches: 3. CDR1 ENHRY and CDR2 SYGVKD come from the germline V gene. The CDR3 extends over 16 amino acids. This clonotype showed up many times. Any patient presenting with uncontrolled infection, other autoimmune disease, pregnancy or lactation was left out.

The sequenced sample consisted of blood. The clonotype originates from a woman in her 30s with Graves' hyperthyroidism. This sequence joins TRBV10-3 and TRBJ2-1; 11 bases map to TRBD2. This CDR3 reads CAISDPTSGTYNEQFF. DNA for the CDR3: TGTGCCATCAGTGACCCGACTAGCGGGACCTACAATGAGCAGTTCTTC.